This T cell receptor (beta chain) was obtained from a study of patients and donors after allogeneic stem cell transplantation. The CDR3 has 16 residues. Germline lookup yields CDR1 LGHDT and CDR2 YNNKEL (reference sequence). The J segment lost 5 bases and the V segment lost 4 bases, leaving 5 bases of the junction unmatched. In TCRdb, the RT-PCR reads were re-called with MiXCR into one record per CDR3 protein. This sample has some 880,000 distinct CDR3 sequences; over 15% occur once, and the top ten carry about 6%. This clonotype was obtained from a human donor who was either an allogeneic HSCT recipient or a stem cell or donor lymphocyte infusion donor (not recorded which). It is not recorded whose cells these are; they may come from a transplant donor. Sequencing used blood, either unsorted or a sorted T cell fraction (not recorded which). The chain employs TRBV3-1 and TRBJ2-2; 12 bases are a match to TRBD2. CDR3: CASSLRTSGGTGELFF. The CDR3 coding sequence is TGTGCCAGCAGCCTTCGTACTAGCGGGGGGACCGGGGAGCTGTTTTTT.